Below are 21 T cell receptor beta chains sequenced from a single sample in a study of cytomegalovirus exposure and HLA in healthy donors. The primer mix had 60 Vbeta and 13 Jbeta primers. Clones were sequenced by immunoSEQ multiplex PCR, and TCRdb holds only the in-frame ones, with some missing. Here the sample spans under 200,000 clones, roughly four fifths being singletons. Specimen: PBMCs. These receptors came from a woman between 25 and 40 years old in good health and CMV-seropositive.

The genes are TRBV7-2 and TRBJ1-5, with D unresolved. The CDR3 has 13 residues. Germline assignment: CDR1 SGHTA and CDR2 FQGNSA. V was pared by 4 bases and J by 7 bases, with 11 bases between. The CDR3 spells CASSSNREQPQHF. Here the CDR3 DNA reads TGTGCCAGCAGCTCCAACAGAGAGCAGCCCCAGCATTTT.

This clone was observed a handful of times. J is TRBJ1-2 and V is TRBV25-1; 7 bases are a match to TRBD1. The CDR3 contains 15 residues. V lost 1 base, J lost 4 bases, and 6 bases stayed unmatched. Per germline, CDR1 MGHDK and CDR2 SYGVNS. Here the CDR3 reads CASSESRDSVYGYTF. As DNA, the CDR3 is TGTGCCAGCAGTGAATCTCGGGACAGTGTCTATGGCTACACCTTC.

This chain connects TRBV28 to TRBJ1-2, with 7 bases identical to TRBD1. Germline-derived CDR1 and CDR2 are MDHEN and SYDVKM. This CDR3 has 14 amino acids. V shed 3 bases, J shed 3 bases, and the junction held 4 bases outside the gene matches. The CDR3, as DNA: TGTGCCAGCAGTTTTTCAGGGGGTGACTATGGCTACACCTTC. Residues: CASSFSGGDYGYTF.

This chain links TRBV2 with TRBJ1-1; D not certain. Deletions cut 6 bases from V and 6 bases from J, with 14 bases between. CDR1 is SNHLY, CDR2 FYNNEI, per germline. This CDR3 contains 13 residues. CDR3 region: CASRPLGSAEAFF. As DNA, the CDR3 is TGTGCCAGCAGGCCCCTGGGGAGCGCTGAAGCTTTCTTT. Together with reference TRBV2 and TRBJ1-1, the CDR3 gives the full variable domain: EPEVTQTPSHQVTQMGQEVILRCVPISNHLYFYWYRQILGQKVEFLVSFYNNEISEKSEIFDDQFSVERPDGSNFTLKIRSTKLEDSAMYFCASRPLGSAEAFFGQGTRLTVV.

The chain has TRBV28 and TRBJ1-5; TRBD1 is a possible D gene (5 bases). The length of the CDR3 is 14 residues. Between the trimmed V and J ends, which lost 10 bases and 2 bases, there was a span of 15 bases. The V gene's germline CDR1 is MDHEN and CDR2 SYDVKM. This CDR3 is CATRKGLGNQPQHF. CDR3 nucleotide sequence: TGTGCCACCAGGAAGGGGTTAGGCAATCAGCCCCAGCATTTT.

This chain links TRBV27 with TRBJ1-2; D gene uncertain. The V end lost 3 bases, the J end lost 7 bases, and 21 bases lay between the germline ends. CDR1 is MNHEY, CDR2 SMNVEV, per germline (reference sequence). CDR3 length: 16 residues. Here the CDR3 DNA reads TGTGCCAGCAGTTTGTCACTCGCAACAGCATTGGTTGGCTACACCTTC. It translates to CASSLSLATALVGYTF.

The V gene is TRBV2, the J gene TRBJ1-5, with a weak D call TRBD1 (5 bases). V was trimmed by 8 bases and J by 7 bases, leaving 18 bases between them. CDR1 is SNHLY, CDR2 FYNNEI, per germline. The CDR3 spans 14 residues. CDR3 sequence (DNA): TGTGCCAGCTCTCAAGGGGCAGTGGGACAGCCCCAGCATTTT. Translated, it gives CASSQGAVGQPQHF.

This clone was detected once. The J gene is TRBJ2-7, the V gene TRBV27; 7 nucleotides agree with TRBD1. The V and J ends lost 5 bases and 5 bases, in that order; junction bases with no gene match: 9. The germline V gene has CDR1 MNHEY and CDR2 SMNVEV (reference sequence). The CDR3 totals 14 residues. CDR3 amino acids: CASSHKRGQNEQYF. The CDR3 nucleotides are TGTGCCAGCAGTCATAAACGGGGACAGAACGAGCAGTACTTC.

The rearrangement links TRBV2 to TRBJ1-4; a weak D match, TRBD1 (6 bases). Trimming cost V 3 bases and J 6 bases, with 11 bases left between them. The CDR3 has 14 residues. Germline-derived CDR1 and CDR2 are SNHLY and FYNNEI. CDR3 in amino acids: CASSDIQGDEKLFF. The CDR3 coding sequence is TGTGCCAGCAGTGACATACAGGGCGATGAAAAACTGTTTTTT.

The chain employs TRBV5-4 and TRBJ2-3, with TRBD2 matching over 7 bases. Germline CDR1 is SGHNT and CDR2 is YYREEE (reference sequence). There are 12 residues in the CDR3. V lost 4 bases, J lost 6 bases, and 2 bases stayed unmatched. This CDR3 is CASSVGGDTQYF. DNA of the CDR3: TGTGCCAGCAGCGTGGGAGGGGATACGCAGTATTTT.

V usage is TRBV5-8 and J usage is TRBJ1-2; D possibly corresponds to TRBD1 (6 bases). V shed 1 base and J shed 8 bases, with 12 bases lying between them. The CDR3 totals 13 residues. The germline V gene has CDR1 SGHTS and CDR2 YDEGEE. The CDR3 loop reads CASSLRTAGGYTF. The CDR3 region has the DNA TGTGCCAGCAGCTTGAGGACAGCGGGGGGCTACACCTTC.

This chain links TRBV4-3 with TRBJ1-1; a possible D gene is TRBD1 (6 bases). The CDR3 extends over 13 amino acids. The germline V gene has CDR1 LGHNA and CDR2 YSLEER. V was cut by 0 bases and J by 11 bases, with 13 bases left in between. Written as DNA, the CDR3 is TGCGCCAGCAGCCAAGAACCACAGGGCTTGGCTTTCTTT. It codes for CASSQEPQGLAFF.

The gene calls are TRBV11-3 and TRBJ1-1; no definite D call. Between the trimmed V and J ends, which lost 1 base and 5 bases, there was a span of 14 bases. This CDR3 contains 15 residues. Germline V gene sequence: CDR1 SGHNT, CDR2 YENEEA. CDR3 in DNA: TGTGCCAGCAGCTTAGTGTTGGGAGCCGATACTGAAGCTTTCTTT. The encoded protein is CASSLVLGADTEAFF.

A single count supports this clone. The rearrangement links TRBV5-1 to TRBJ2-5; no clear D gene. V gave up 1 base and J gave up 2 bases, with 9 bases separating them. This CDR3 is built from 14 residues. Germline V CDR1 and CDR2: SGHRS, YFSETQ. CDR3 bases: TGCGCCAGCAGCTTGTCGGCAGGTCAAGAGACCCAGTACTTC. Residues: CASSLSAGQETQYF. The full variable domain, completed using reference TRBV5-1 and TRBJ2-5, is KAGVTQTPRYLIKTRGQQVTLSCSPISGHRSVSWYQQTPGQGLQFLFEYFSETQRNKGNFPGRFSGRQFSNSRSEMNVSTLELGDSALYLCASSLSAGQETQYFGPGTRLLVL.

This clone was picked up one time. The V call is TRBV13, the J call TRBJ1-6; TRBD1 is a possible D gene (5 bases). This CDR3 has 15 amino acids. Germline CDR1 PRHDT, CDR2 FYEKMQ (reference sequence). Trimming pared 5 bases from V and 4 bases from J, leaving 12 bases between. The DNA of the CDR3 is TGTGCCAGCAGCGGCGGACAAGATTATAATTCACCCCTCCACTTT. It codes for CASSGGQDYNSPLHF.

J is TRBJ1-1 and V is TRBV27, with no clear D. The CDR3 is made up of 12 amino acids. Trimming removed 5 bases at V and 10 bases at J, with 14 bases between. Germline-derived CDR1 and CDR2 are MNHEY and SMNVEV (reference sequence). The CDR3: CASSPRGERAFF. Written as DNA, the CDR3 is TGTGCCAGCAGTCCACGAGGCGAGCGAGCTTTCTTT.

The gene calls are TRBV15 and TRBJ1-5; D is undetermined. V lost 0 bases to trimming and J lost 7 bases, with 10 bases between them. Germline V gene data show CDR1 as LNHNV and CDR2 as YYDKDF (reference sequence). The CDR3 runs 14 residues. The CDR3 coding sequence is TGTGCCACCAGCAGAGAAGTTCACAACCAGCCCCAGCATTTT. It is translated as CATSREVHNQPQHF.

The rearrangement joins TRBV30 to TRBJ1-3; possibly TRBD1 for D (6 bases). Trimming removed 1 base at V and 2 bases at J, with 15 bases between. Germline V gene sequence: CDR1 GTSNPN, CDR2 SVGIG (reference sequence). This CDR3 is built from 16 residues. DNA for the CDR3: TGTGCCTGGAGTGCCCCTGGACAGTATACTGGAAACACCATATATTTT. Residues: CAWSAPGQYTGNTIYF.

The V gene is TRBV9, the J gene TRBJ2-2, with TRBD2 matching over 8 bases. The V segment lost 6 bases and the J segment 4 bases; nucleotides outside the gene matches: 11. Looked up from germline, CDR1 is SGDLS and CDR2 is YYNGEE. The CDR3 totals 16 residues. This CDR3 is CASNLGAGVGTGELFF. CDR3 nucleotides: TGTGCCAGCAACCTAGGAGCGGGAGTCGGCACCGGGGAGCTGTTTTTT. Filled out from reference TRBV9 and TRBJ2-2, the complete variable domain reads DSGVTQTPKHLITATGQRVTLRCSPRSGDLSVYWYQQSLDQGLQFLIQYYNGEERAKGNILERFSAQQFPDLHSELNLSSLELGDSALYFCASNLGAGVGTGELFFGEGSRLTVL.

This chain connects TRBV6-6 to TRBJ1-5, with D tentatively TRBD1 (5 bases). Trimming removed 5 bases at V and 4 bases at J, with 12 bases between. Germline V gene data show CDR1 as MNHNY and CDR2 as SVGAGI (reference sequence). This CDR3 has 14 residues. CDR3 sequence (DNA): TGTGCCAGCAGTCCCGACAGTAGGAATCAGCCCCAGCATTTT. Its protein product is CASSPDSRNQPQHF.

This clone was picked up a small number of times. The chain has TRBV6-4 and TRBJ2-6; the D gene is possibly TRBD1 (6 bases). This CDR3 is 15 amino acids long. V was clipped by 7 bases and J by 1 base, with 11 bases between them. CDR1 MRHNA and CDR2 SNTAGT come from the germline V gene. CDR3 residues: CASTKDSSGANVLTF. The CDR3 DNA sequence: TGTGCCAGCACCAAGGACAGTTCTGGGGCCAACGTCCTGACTTTC.